This record looks at one T cell receptor (beta chain) sequence and its context. The data belong to a study of blood T cell repertoires in COVID-19. Study-wide background: The United States, Italy and Spain provided the acute and convalescent COVID-19 samples.

Assay used: immunoSEQ multiplex PCR; TCRdb lists only in-frame clones, some missing. This table has around 240,000 clones, about 84% appearing once. CDR1 is SGDLS and CDR2 is YYNGEE in the germline V gene. V lost 4 bases, J lost 1 base, and 18 bases lay in between. There are 17 residues in the CDR3. The sequencing input was PBMCs or T cells enriched from blood (not recorded which). V is TRBV9 and J is TRBJ2-1; D perhaps matches TRBD1 (6 bases). This TCR derives from a woman between 45 and 65 years old who had recovered from COVID-19. The CDR3 DNA is TGTGCCAGCAGCCCCCCGACTGAGGGGGTGTCCTACAATGAGCAGTTCTTC. It codes for CASSPPTEGVSYNEQFF.